The 7 T cell receptor beta chains below were found in one sample sequenced in a study of T-cell reconstitution after alpha-beta-depleted transplantation in children. Unique molecular identifiers featured in how the TCRbeta library was prepared. TCRdb re-called the PCR reads with MiXCR, one entry per CDR3 protein. The sample lists a few hundred thousand distinct CDR3 sequences, 10% to 15% seen once, with 2% to 2.5% in the top ten. Material: PBMCs, mostly from graft donor cells, obtained 360 days after TCRalphabeta/CD19-depleted stem cell transplant. The receptors derive from a male patient younger than 18 who had a stem cell transplant for acute myeloid leukemia, so the T cells may come from the graft donor.

This chain uses TRBV20-1 with TRBJ2-4; D remains ambiguous. The V end was cut by 6 bases, the J end by 3 bases, with 15 bases between. In germline, CDR1 is DFQATT, CDR2 SNEGSKA (reference sequence). This CDR3 region has 14 residues. The CDR3 DNA is TGCAGTGCCTACAGCTATCGTCTCAAAAACATTCAGTACTTC. The encoded protein is CSAYSYRLKNIQYF.

The chain has TRBV19 and TRBJ2-5; D is possibly TRBD2 (5 bases). Trimming took 9 bases from V and 0 from J, leaving 11 bases between them. The CDR3 has 13 amino acids. The V gene's germline CDR1 is LNHDA and CDR2 SQIVND (reference sequence). Here the CDR3 reads CASWTSYQETQYF. CDR3 DNA: TGTGCCAGCTGGACTTCCTACCAAGAGACCCAGTACTTC.

This clonotype was detected only a few times. V and J are TRBV7-2 and TRBJ2-1; 7 positions match TRBD1. The CDR3 loop spans 14 amino acids. V lost 1 base, J lost 9 bases, and 6 bases stayed unmatched. Germline V gene lookup returns CDR1 SGHTA and CDR2 FQGNSA. The CDR3 spells CASSLVGRDSEQFF. In nucleotides, the CDR3 is TGTGCCAGCAGCTTAGTGGGTAGGGACAGTGAGCAGTTCTTC.

In its sample, this clonotype was seen a few times. J is TRBJ2-3 and V is TRBV6-2 or TRBV6-3; D is unclear. The CDR3 is made up of 12 amino acids. V was clipped by 6 bases and J by 6 bases, with 10 bases between them. In germline, CDR1 is MNHEY, CDR2 SVGEGT. CDR3 nucleotides: TGTGCCAGCAGCTATATGTCGGATACGCAGTATTTT. Its translation is CASSYMSDTQYF.

This clonotype has a single count. The rearrangement uses TRBV20-1 and TRBJ2-7, with D tentatively TRBD1 or TRBD2 (5 bases each). Germline V CDR1 and CDR2: DFQATT, SNEGSKA (reference sequence). The CDR3 runs to 14 residues. V was shortened by 4 bases and J by 3 bases, with 16 bases between the two germline ends. This chain's CDR3 is CSANIARDRYEQYF. Here the CDR3 DNA reads TGCAGTGCTAATATAGCACGGGACCGCTACGAGCAGTACTTC.

This clonotype was counted a single time. V usage is TRBV3-1 and J usage is TRBJ2-7; 12 bases align to TRBD2. The germline V gene encodes CDR1 LGHDT and CDR2 YNNKEL (reference sequence). V gave up 10 bases and J gave up 3 bases; unmatched junction bases: 16. There are 17 residues in the CDR3. The CDR3 loop is CATSQDLRLAGVYEQYF. Written as DNA, the CDR3 is TGTGCCACCTCCCAAGATCTAAGACTAGCGGGAGTCTACGAGCAGTACTTC.

This clonotype was seen many times. The chain recombines TRBV29-1 with TRBJ1-2; no reliable D call. The CDR3 extends over 15 amino acids. The V end lost 6 bases, the J end lost 3 bases, and 20 bases lay between the germline ends. Germline CDR1 reads SQVTM; CDR2 reads ANQGSEA. The CDR3, as DNA: TGCAGCGTCTTCCACGGACCCAACCCGCACTATGGCTACACCTTC. This encodes CSVFHGPNPHYGYTF.